This TCR beta chain stems from a study of blood T cell repertoires in COVID-19. Germline-derived CDR1 and CDR2 are SGHTA and FQGNSA. V dropped 3 bases and J dropped 0; count of bases not matched to a gene: 4. The CDR3 extends over 15 amino acids. Libraries were prepared by immunoSEQ multiplex PCR; TCRdb keeps only in-frame clonotypes and omits some of them. The data hold approximately 200,000 clones, with around nine tenths observed a single time. This rearrangement joins TRBV7-2 to TRBJ2-7; 8 positions agree with TRBD2. The source of this sequence is a man aged 30-40 years in a cohort exposed to, infected with or recovered from COVID-19 (not recorded which). The sample consisted of PBMCs or T cells enriched from blood (not recorded which). CDR3 nucleotides: TGTGCCAGCAGCTTTTTGGGACTAGGCTCCTACGAGCAGTACTTC. Translating gives CASSFLGLGSYEQYF. The full variable domain, in which reference TRBV7-2 and TRBJ2-7 provide the parts outside the CDR3, is GAGVSQSPSNKVTEKGKDVELRCDPISGHTALYWYRQSLGQGLEFLIYFQGNSAPDKSGLPSDRFSAERTGGSVSTLTIQRTQQEDSAVYLCASSFLGLGSYEQYFGPGTRLTVT.